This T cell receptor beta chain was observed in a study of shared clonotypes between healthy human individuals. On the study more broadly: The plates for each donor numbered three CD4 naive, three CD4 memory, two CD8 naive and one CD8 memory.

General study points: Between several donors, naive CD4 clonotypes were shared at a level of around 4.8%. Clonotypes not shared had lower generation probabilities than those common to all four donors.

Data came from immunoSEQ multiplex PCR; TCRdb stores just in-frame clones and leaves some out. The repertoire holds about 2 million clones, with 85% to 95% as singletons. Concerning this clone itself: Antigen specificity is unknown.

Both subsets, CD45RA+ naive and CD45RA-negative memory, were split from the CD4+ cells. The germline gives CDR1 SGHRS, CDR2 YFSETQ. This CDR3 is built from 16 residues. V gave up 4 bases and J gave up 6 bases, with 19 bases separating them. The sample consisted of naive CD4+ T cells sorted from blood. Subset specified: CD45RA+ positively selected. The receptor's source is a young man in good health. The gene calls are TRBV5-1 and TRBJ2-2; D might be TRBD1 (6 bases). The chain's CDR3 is CASSVVVGGNAGELFF. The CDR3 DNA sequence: TGCGCCAGCAGCGTTGTTGTAGGGGGTAACGCCGGGGAGCTGTTTTTT. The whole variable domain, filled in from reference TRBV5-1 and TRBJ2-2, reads KAGVTQTPRYLIKTRGQQVTLSCSPISGHRSVSWYQQTPGQGLQFLFEYFSETQRNKGNFPGRFSGRQFSNSRSEMNVSTLELGDSALYLCASSVVVGGNAGELFFGEGSRLTVL.